This entry lists 14 T cell receptor beta chains sequenced from one sample in a study of blood T cell repertoires in COVID-19 (TCRdb year 2020). The library came from the immunoSEQ multiplex PCR assay. TCRdb limited this immuneACCESS table to in-frame rearrangements with V and J called. A share of clones is missing; checked studies link under half to unresolved V genes, and the rest is unexplained. A total of about 210,000 clones appear in this sample, about four fifths of them only once. Around 2.5% of the sample is taken by the ten largest. What was sequenced was peripheral blood. All receptors come from a woman between 40 and 55 years old with active or convalescent COVID-19.

The CDR3 sequence: CASSLERGRFYEQFF. CDR3 nucleotides: TGTGCCAGCAGCTTAGAGCGCGGGAGGTTCTATGAGCAGTTCTTC. The V and J genes are TRBV11-1 and TRBJ2-1; 8 positions agree with TRBD2. Per the germline V gene, CDR1 is SGHAT and CDR2 is FQDESV (reference sequence). The length of the CDR3 is 15 residues. V shed 1 base, J shed 8 bases, and the junction held 7 bases outside the gene matches.

The chain couples TRBV11-3 to TRBJ2-7; 8 positions match TRBD2. This CDR3 has 14 amino acids. Germline trimming cut 7 bases from V and 5 bases from J; bases unmatched to any gene: 10. CDR1 and CDR2 from the germline V gene are SGHNT and YENEEA. The CDR3 DNA sequence: TGTGCCAGCACTCCCGGGAGGGGTTTTGACGAGCAGTACTTC. The encoded protein is CASTPGRGFDEQYF.

The chain couples TRBV11-1 to TRBJ2-5, with 9 bases aligning to TRBD2. After removal of 6 bases from V and 5 bases from J, the junction contained 7 bases not matched to a gene. Per germline, CDR1 SGHAT and CDR2 FQDESV (reference sequence). There are 14 residues in the CDR3. DNA for the CDR3: TGTGCCAGCAGTCGTAGCGGGAGCCAGGAGACCCAGTACTTC. Encoded protein: CASSRSGSQETQYF.

The V call is TRBV5-4, the J call TRBJ1-5; no firm D call. Germline lookup yields CDR1 SGHNT and CDR2 YYREEE (reference sequence). The CDR3 extends over 15 amino acids. V was shortened by 4 bases and J by 0 bases, with 11 bases between the two germline ends. CDR3 residues: CASSREGDSNQPQHF. CDR3 in DNA: TGTGCCAGCAGCCGGGAGGGAGATAGCAATCAGCCCCAGCATTTT.

J is TRBJ2-5 and V is TRBV2; no definite D call. V was trimmed by 4 bases and J by 2 bases, leaving 5 bases between them. CDR3 size: 12 residues. CDR1 and CDR2 from the germline V gene are SNHLY and FYNNEI. CDR3 bases: TGTGCCAGCAGTGTTCCTCAAGAGACCCAGTACTTC. Protein sequence: CASSVPQETQYF.

The genes are TRBV18 and TRBJ1-6; D gene ambiguous. Per the germline V gene, CDR1 is KGHSH and CDR2 is LQKENI. V lost 8 bases and J 9 bases, leaving 14 bases between the germline ends. The CDR3 is 13 amino acids. The CDR3 nucleotides are TGTGCCAGCGAAGAGGGATCGGGTTCACCCCTCCACTTT. Encoded protein: CASEEGSGSPLHF.

This clone was detected once. This chain connects TRBV9 to TRBJ2-7, with D possibly matching TRBD2 (6 bases). Trimming removed 4 bases from V and 5 bases from J, with 22 bases in between. The germline V gene encodes CDR1 SGDLS and CDR2 YYNGEE. CDR3 length: 16 residues. CDR3 sequence reads: CASSQLRGRDLDEQYF. The CDR3 bases are TGTGCCAGCAGCCAGTTACGAGGGCGGGACCTTGACGAGCAGTACTTC.

This chain uses TRBV30 with TRBJ1-5; D remains unclear. V was cut by 2 bases and J by 4 bases, with 6 bases left in between. The CDR3 loop spans 12 amino acids. The germline V gene encodes CDR1 GTSNPN and CDR2 SVGIG (reference sequence). For the CDR3, the DNA is TGTGCCTGGAGTTGGCGGAATCAGCCCCAGCATTTT. Translating it yields CAWSWRNQPQHF.

The chain joins TRBV7-9 to TRBJ2-1; 7 nucleotides agree with TRBD2. CDR3 length equals 15 residues. V shed 2 bases, J shed 2 bases, and the junction held 3 bases outside the gene matches. Looked up from germline, CDR1 is SEHNR and CDR2 is FQNEAQ (reference sequence). In nucleotides, the CDR3 is TGTGCCAGCAGCTTACCCGCGGGAGCCTACAATGAGCAGTTCTTC. This gives the protein CASSLPAGAYNEQFF. Based on the CDR3 plus reference TRBV7-9 and TRBJ2-1, the full variable domain is DTGVSQNPRHKITKRGQNVTFRCDPISEHNRLYWYRQTLGQGPEFLTYFQNEAQLEKSRLLSDRFSAERPKGSFSTLEIQRTEQGDSAMYLCASSLPAGAYNEQFFGPGTRLTVL.

This chain joins TRBV4-2 and TRBJ2-3; D gene unclear. CDR1 and CDR2 (germline): LGHNA, YNFKEQ. This CDR3 region has 16 residues. The germline V and J ends were trimmed by 5 bases and 2 bases, with 17 bases remaining between them. The CDR3 region is CASSSSLGRPTDTQYF. CDR3 coding DNA: TGTGCCAGCAGCTCCAGTCTTGGGCGCCCCACAGATACGCAGTATTTT.

This sequence joins TRBV28 and TRBJ1-6, with a possible D match to TRBD1 (5 bases). V lost 4 bases, J lost 6 bases, and 19 bases lay in between. The V gene's germline CDR1 is MDHEN and CDR2 SYDVKM. The CDR3 loop spans 17 amino acids. CDR3 DNA sequence: TGTGCCAGCAGTTCCCCCGGGGGGGTACTTGTTAATTCACCCCTCCACTTT. It encodes CASSSPGGVLVNSPLHF. The full variable domain, rest sourced from reference TRBV28 and TRBJ1-6, is DVKVTQSSRYLVKRTGEKVFLECVQDMDHENMFWYRQDPGLGLRLIYFSYDVKMKEKGDIPEGYSVSREKKERFSLILESASTNQTSMYLCASSSPGGVLVNSPLHFGNGTRLTVT.

The gene calls are TRBV28 and TRBJ2-3; 8 bases line up with TRBD1. The germline V gene encodes CDR1 MDHEN and CDR2 SYDVKM. CDR3 size: 13 residues. V shed 8 bases, J shed 3 bases, and the junction held 4 bases outside the gene matches. The CDR3 DNA reads TGTGCCAGCGCCCAGGGGGCTACAGATACGCAGTATTTT. Amino acid sequence: CASAQGATDTQYF.

The V call is TRBV5-6, the J call TRBJ2-7; D is possibly TRBD2 (6 bases). CDR1 and CDR2 (germline): SGHDT, YYEEEE. The CDR3 runs 15 residues. V was cut by 4 bases and J by 1 base, with 15 bases left in between. The CDR3 reads CASSLRTTSSYEQYF. The CDR3 DNA is TGTGCCAGCAGCCTGAGGACTACCAGTTCCTACGAGCAGTACTTC.

The CDR3 coding sequence is TGTGCCAGCAGCAAGAAAAAGAGGACAGGGAAGTGTTGCGAGCAGTACTTC. As protein: CASSKKKRTGKCCEQYF. V and J are TRBV21-1 and TRBJ2-7; the table's TRBD1 call for D was not verified on the DNA. TRBV21-1 is labeled a pseudogene. The CDR3 sequence is 17 residues long.